This entry features one T cell receptor (beta chain) sequence. The germline V gene has CDR1 LGHNA and CDR2 YSLEER. The CDR3 is made up of 15 amino acids. V was pared by 4 bases and J by 4 bases, with 1 base of the junction left unmatched. The sample belongs to a study of CD8+CD57+ T cells in acquired aplastic anemia. The template used for profiling TCR beta VDJ and CDR3 was genomic DNA. MiXCR, applied by TCRdb to the reads, yields one record per CDR3 protein. Of 98,000 or so distinct CDR3 sequences in the sample, 50% to 65% were seen once. Sequenced input: sorted CD4+, CD8+, or CD8+CD57+ T cells (not recorded which) from PBMCs. This receptor was taken from a human donor in good health, serving as a control. The chain links TRBV4-3 to TRBJ2-2; the match to TRBD1 covers 12 bases. The CDR3 nucleotides read TGCGCCAGCAGCCGGGGACAGGGGGCCACCGGGGAGCTGTTTTTT. Protein: CASSRGQGATGELFF.